This T cell receptor beta chain was documented in a study of shared clonotypes between healthy human individuals. As regards this clone: Other DNA variants within this sample encode the same CDR3.

Per the germline V gene, CDR1 is MDHEN and CDR2 is SYDVKM. V lost 3 bases, J lost 1 base, and 9 bases lay in between. The CDR3 totals 14 residues. Around 32,000 T cell genomes, or 300 to 350 ng DNA, went into unsorted PBMC replicate PCRs. Original methodology: ImmunoSEQ yielded junction-only sequences lacking quality scores, so filtering differed. Sequencing used immunoSEQ multiplex PCR; TCRdb keeps in-frame clones, though not all of them. V and J calls and clone size are copied from that table; D and trimming were computed from the DNA. The sample has 450,000 to 650,000 clones; just over 75% are singletons.

V gene TRBV28 combines with J gene TRBJ1-2, with TRBD1 as a possible D gene (5 bases). The TCR comes from a woman aged 35 to 49 in good health. Some clones in this sample may be carry-over from other donors' samples. Input material: PBMCs. In DNA form, the CDR3 reads TGTGCCAGCAGTTTGGGGGGGAGTAACTATGGCTACACCTTC. Encoded protein: CASSLGGSNYGYTF.